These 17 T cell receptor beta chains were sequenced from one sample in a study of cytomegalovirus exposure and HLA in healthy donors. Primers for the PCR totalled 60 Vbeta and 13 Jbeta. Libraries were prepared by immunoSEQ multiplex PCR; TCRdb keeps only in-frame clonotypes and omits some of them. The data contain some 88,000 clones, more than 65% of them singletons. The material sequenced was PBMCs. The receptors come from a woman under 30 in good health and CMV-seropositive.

The CDR3 loop is CASRVGTTNNSPLHF. The DNA of the CDR3 is TGTGCCAGCAGGGTGGGGACAACGAACAATTCACCCCTCCACTTT. The chain couples TRBV2 to TRBJ1-6; the D gene is possibly TRBD1 (6 bases). CDR3 length: 15 residues. Germline CDR1 SNHLY, CDR2 FYNNEI. The ends were cut back, 6 bases at V and 7 bases at J, with 16 bases in the middle.

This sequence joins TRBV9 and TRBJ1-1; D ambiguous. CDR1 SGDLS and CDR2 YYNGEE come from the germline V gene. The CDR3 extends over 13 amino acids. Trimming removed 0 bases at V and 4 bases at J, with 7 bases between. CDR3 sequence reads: CASSVDGFTEAFF. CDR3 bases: TGTGCCAGCAGCGTAGACGGTTTCACTGAAGCTTTCTTT.

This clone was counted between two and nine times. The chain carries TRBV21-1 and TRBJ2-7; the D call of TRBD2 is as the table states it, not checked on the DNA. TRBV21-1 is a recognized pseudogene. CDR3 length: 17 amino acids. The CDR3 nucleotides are TGTGCCAGCAGCAAAGCCGGTCAAACGGGAGAGGCCTACGAGCAGTACTTC. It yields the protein CASSKAGQTGEAYEQYF.

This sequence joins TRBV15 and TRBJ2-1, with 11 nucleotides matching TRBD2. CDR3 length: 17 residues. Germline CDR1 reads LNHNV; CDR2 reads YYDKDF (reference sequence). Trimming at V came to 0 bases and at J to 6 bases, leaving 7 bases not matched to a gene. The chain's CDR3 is CATSREFGTSGSNEQFF. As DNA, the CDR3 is TGTGCCACCAGCAGAGAGTTTGGGACTAGCGGAAGCAATGAGCAGTTCTTC.

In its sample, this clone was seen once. CDR3 region: CASSLGQMNTEAFF. CDR3 sequence (DNA): TGCGCCAGCAGCTTGGGACAGATGAACACTGAAGCTTTCTTT. The genes are TRBV5-1 and TRBJ1-1, with D possibly being TRBD1 (5 bases). Per germline, CDR1 SGHRS and CDR2 YFSETQ. Between the trimmed V and J ends, which lost 0 bases and 0 bases, there was a span of 6 bases. The CDR3 covers 14 residues.

The CDR3 sequence: CASTPRGQAPQHF. CDR3 nucleotide sequence: TGTGCCAGCACCCCTAGGGGGCAGGCACCCCAGCATTTT. The V gene is TRBV2, the J gene TRBJ1-5; 7 nucleotides line up with TRBD1. V gave up 7 bases and J gave up 10 bases; unmatched junction bases: 10. Germline CDR1 reads SNHLY; CDR2 reads FYNNEI. This CDR3 spans 13 amino acids.

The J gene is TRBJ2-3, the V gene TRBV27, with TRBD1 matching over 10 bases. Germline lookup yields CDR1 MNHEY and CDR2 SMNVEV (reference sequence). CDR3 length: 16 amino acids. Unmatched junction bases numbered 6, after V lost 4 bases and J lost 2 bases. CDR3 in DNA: TGTGCCAGCAGTTCCAGCGGGACAGGGGTCACAGATACGCAGTATTTT. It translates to CASSSSGTGVTDTQYF.

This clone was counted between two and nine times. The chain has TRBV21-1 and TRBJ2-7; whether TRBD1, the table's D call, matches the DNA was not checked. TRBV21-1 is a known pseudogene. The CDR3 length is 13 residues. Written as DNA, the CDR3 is TGTGCCAGCAGCAAAGACAGCTCCTACGAGCAGTACTTC. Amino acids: CASSKDSSYEQYF.

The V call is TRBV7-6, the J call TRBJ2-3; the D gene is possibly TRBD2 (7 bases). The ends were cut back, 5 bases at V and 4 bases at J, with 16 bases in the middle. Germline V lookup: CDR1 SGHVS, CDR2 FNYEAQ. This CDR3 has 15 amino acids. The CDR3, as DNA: TGTGCCAGCAGCGCTGGGGGGGCCGGGGCAGATACGCAGTATTTT. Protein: CASSAGGAGADTQYF.

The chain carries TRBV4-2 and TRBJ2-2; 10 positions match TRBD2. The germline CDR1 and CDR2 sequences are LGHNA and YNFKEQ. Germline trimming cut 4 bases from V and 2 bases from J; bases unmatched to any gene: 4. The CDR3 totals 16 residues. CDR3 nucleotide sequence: TGTGCCAGCAGCCCCGGACTAGCGGCCAACACCGGGGAGCTGTTTTTT. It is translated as CASSPGLAANTGELFF.

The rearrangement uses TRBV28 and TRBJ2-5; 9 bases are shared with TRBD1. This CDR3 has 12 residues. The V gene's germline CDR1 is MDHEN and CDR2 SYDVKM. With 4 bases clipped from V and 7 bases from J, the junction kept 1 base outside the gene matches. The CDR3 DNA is TGTGCCAGCAGTTGGGGACAGGGGACCCAGTACTTC. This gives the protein CASSWGQGTQYF.

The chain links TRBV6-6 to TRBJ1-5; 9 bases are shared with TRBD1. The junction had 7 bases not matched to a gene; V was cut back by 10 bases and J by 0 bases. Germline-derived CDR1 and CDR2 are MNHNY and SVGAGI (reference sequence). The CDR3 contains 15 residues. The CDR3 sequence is CATDWTGDSNQPQHF. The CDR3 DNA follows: TGTGCCACCGATTGGACAGGGGATAGCAATCAGCCCCAGCATTTT.

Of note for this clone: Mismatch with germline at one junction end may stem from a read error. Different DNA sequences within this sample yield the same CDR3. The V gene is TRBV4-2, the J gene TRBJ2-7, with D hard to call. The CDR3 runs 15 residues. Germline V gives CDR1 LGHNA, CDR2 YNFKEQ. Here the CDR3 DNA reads TGTGCCAGCAGTCAAGTAAGTCAGGCAGTTGCGGAGCAGTACTTC. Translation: CASSQVSQAVAEQYF.

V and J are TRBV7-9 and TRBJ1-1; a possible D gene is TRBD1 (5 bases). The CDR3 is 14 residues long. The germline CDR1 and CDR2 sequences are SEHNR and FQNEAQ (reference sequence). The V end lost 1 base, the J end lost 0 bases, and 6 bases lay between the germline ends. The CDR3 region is CASSLEGVNTEAFF. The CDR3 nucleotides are TGTGCCAGCAGCTTAGAAGGGGTGAACACTGAAGCTTTCTTT. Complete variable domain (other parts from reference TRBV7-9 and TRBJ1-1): DTGVSQNPRHKITKRGQNVTFRCDPISEHNRLYWYRQTLGQGPEFLTYFQNEAQLEKSRLLSDRFSAERPKGSFSTLEIQRTEQGDSAMYLCASSLEGVNTEAFFGQGTRLTVV.

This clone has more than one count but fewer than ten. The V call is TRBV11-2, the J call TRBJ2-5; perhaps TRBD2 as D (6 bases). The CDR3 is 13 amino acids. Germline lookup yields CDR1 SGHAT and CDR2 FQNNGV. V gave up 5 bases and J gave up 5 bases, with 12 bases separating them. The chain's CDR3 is CASSVGLMETQYF. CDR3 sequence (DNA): TGTGCCAGCAGCGTCGGACTAATGGAGACCCAGTACTTC.

CDR3 residues: CASSSHLGGPRGEQYF. CDR3 in DNA: TGTGCCAGCAGTTCCCACCTGGGGGGTCCGCGGGGCGAGCAGTACTTC. The gene calls are TRBV6-5 and TRBJ2-7; D is possibly TRBD2 (6 bases). Trimming removed 4 bases at V and 6 bases at J, with 22 bases between. The CDR3 covers 16 residues. CDR1 is MNHEY and CDR2 is SVGAGI in the germline V gene.

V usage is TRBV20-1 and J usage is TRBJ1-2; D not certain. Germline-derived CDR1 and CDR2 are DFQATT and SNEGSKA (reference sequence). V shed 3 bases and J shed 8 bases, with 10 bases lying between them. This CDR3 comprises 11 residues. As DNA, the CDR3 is TGCAGTGCTAGTCCCGGGTCCGGCTACACCTTC. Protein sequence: CSASPGSGYTF.